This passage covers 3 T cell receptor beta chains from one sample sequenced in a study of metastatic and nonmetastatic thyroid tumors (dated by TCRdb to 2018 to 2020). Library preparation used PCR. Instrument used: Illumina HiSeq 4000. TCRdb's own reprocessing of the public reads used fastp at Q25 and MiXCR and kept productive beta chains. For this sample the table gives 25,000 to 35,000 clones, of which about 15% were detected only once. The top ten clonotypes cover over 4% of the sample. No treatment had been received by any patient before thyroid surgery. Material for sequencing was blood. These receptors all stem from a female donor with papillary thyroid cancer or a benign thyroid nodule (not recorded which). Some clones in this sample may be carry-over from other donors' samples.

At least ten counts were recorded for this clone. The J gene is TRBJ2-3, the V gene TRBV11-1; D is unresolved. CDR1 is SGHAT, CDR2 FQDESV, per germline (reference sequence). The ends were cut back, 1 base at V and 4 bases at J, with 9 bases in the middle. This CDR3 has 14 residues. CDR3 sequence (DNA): TGTGCCAGCAGCTTAGATCGGGTATCAGATACGCAGTATTTT. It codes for CASSLDRVSDTQYF.

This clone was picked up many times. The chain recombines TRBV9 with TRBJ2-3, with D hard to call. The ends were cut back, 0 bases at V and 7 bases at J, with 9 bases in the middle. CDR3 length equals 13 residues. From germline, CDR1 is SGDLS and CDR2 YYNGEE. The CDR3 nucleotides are TGTGCCAGCAGCGTAGATTCCCTGAATACGCAGTATTTT. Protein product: CASSVDSLNTQYF.

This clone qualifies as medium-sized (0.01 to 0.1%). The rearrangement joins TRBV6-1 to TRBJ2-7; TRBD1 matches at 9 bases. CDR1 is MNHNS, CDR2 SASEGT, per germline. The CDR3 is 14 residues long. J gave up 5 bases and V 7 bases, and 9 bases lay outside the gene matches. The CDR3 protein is CASTFTGGLDEQYF. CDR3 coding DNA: TGTGCCAGCACTTTCACAGGGGGCCTGGACGAGCAGTACTTC.